This is a list of T cell receptor beta chains from one sample in a study of response to subunit inactivated influenza vaccine. TCRdb redid the calling of the RT-PCR reads with MiXCR, one entry per CDR3 protein. The sample carries 400,000 to 650,000 distinct CDR3 sequences, around 7.9% recorded once. Sequencing used PBMCs from blood, obtained roughly 24 months after vaccination. The receptors stem from a man aged 50-75 years who received an inactivated influenza vaccine. Both conserved end residues are part of each CDR3. The D gene is left open where the match is weak. Size tells how often a clone was seen (once, few, many) or the class of an expanded clone, and some rows leave it out.

>TRBV12-3/TRBV12-4|TRBJ1-6|few|NA
CASSSQVSPLHF
TGTGCCAGCAGTTCGCAGGTCTCACCCCTCCACTTT
>TRBV6-2/TRBV6-3|TRBJ2-3|NA|NA
CASSRWSTDTQYF
TGTGCCAGCAGTCGGTGGAGCACAGATACGCAGTATTTT
>TRBV19|TRBJ2-1|NA|NA
CASSIKGLTYNEQFF
TGTGCCAGTAGTATAAAGGGGTTGACCTACAATGAGCAGTTCTTC
>TRBV7-3|TRBJ2-1|NA|TRBD2
CASSLFGTSGYNEQFF
TGTGCCAGCAGCTTATTCGGGACTAGCGGCTACAATGAGCAGTTCTTC
>TRBV9|TRBJ2-1|many|TRBD2
CASSDTLAGGVNEQFF
TGTGCCAGCAGCGACACCTTGGCGGGAGGCGTAAATGAGCAGTTCTTC
>TRBV12-3/TRBV12-4|TRBJ2-3|few|NA
CASSPKGGTSTDTQYF
TGTGCCAGCAGCCCGAAGGGTGGGACTAGCACAGATACGCAGTATTTT
>TRBV29-1|TRBJ1-1|many|TRBD1
CSVGPGQRNTEAFF
TGCAGCGTTGGCCCGGGACAGAGGAACACTGAAGCTTTCTTT
>TRBV6-1|TRBJ2-3|few|NA
CASSDVGAPSTDTQYF
TGTGCCAGCAGTGATGTAGGGGCCCCTAGCACAGATACGCAGTATTTT
>TRBV5-8|TRBJ2-7|NA|NA
CASSLAGGAPYEQYF
TGTGCCAGCAGCTTGGCAGGGGGGGCCCCCTACGAGCAGTACTTC
>TRBV20-1|TRBJ1-5|NA|TRBD1
CSARGTGTGIRNQPQHF
TGCAGTGCTAGGGGGACAGGGACCGGCATTCGCAATCAGCCCCAGCATTTT
>TRBV7-2|TRBJ2-1|NA|TRBD2
CASSLGLAGGQFF
TGTGCCAGCAGCCTCGGACTAGCGGGAGGGCAGTTCTTC
>TRBV12-3/TRBV12-4|TRBJ2-7|NA|NA
CASSPPNTYEQYF
TGTGCCAGCAGTCCCCCGAATACCTACGAGCAGTACTTC
>TRBV6-1|TRBJ1-1|NA|TRBD1
CASSSSGQGASTEAFF
TGTGCCAGCAGTAGTTCGGGACAGGGGGCCTCCACTGAAGCTTTCTTT
>TRBV28|TRBJ2-1|NA|TRBD2
CASSLYSGRTSGANEQFF
TGTGCCAGCAGTTTATACTCGGGAAGGACTAGCGGCGCCAATGAGCAGTTCTTC
>TRBV20-1|TRBJ1-1|few|NA
CSAPGTVSTEAFF
TGCAGTGCTCCCGGGACGGTGAGCACTGAAGCTTTCTTT
>TRBV4-1|TRBJ2-3|NA|TRBD2
CASSWGGDTDTQYF
TGCGCCAGCAGCTGGGGGGGAGACACAGATACGCAGTATTTT
>TRBV20-1|TRBJ2-1|many|TRBD2
CSASDGRDEQFF
TGCAGTGCTAGCGATGGGAGGGATGAGCAGTTCTTC
>TRBV27|TRBJ1-4|NA|NA
CASSLGPDIEKLFF
TGTGCCAGCAGTTTGGGGCCAGATATTGAAAAACTGTTTTTT
>TRBV9|TRBJ2-7|NA|NA
CASSVSGWDTLDEQYF
TGTGCCAGCAGCGTATCCGGTTGGGACACCTTAGACGAGCAGTACTTC
>TRBV7-2|TRBJ2-7|NA|NA
CASSLVSGAGEQYF
TGTGCCAGCAGCTTAGTTTCAGGGGCTGGCGAGCAGTACTTC
>TRBV10-3|TRBJ2-7|many|NA
CAISESTWVNPAYEQYF
TGTGCCATCAGTGAGTCGACGTGGGTGAACCCCGCCTACGAGCAGTACTTC
>TRBV14|TRBJ2-3|NA|NA
CASSQDIREITDTQYF
TGTGCCAGCAGCCAAGATATCCGGGAGATCACAGATACGCAGTATTTT
>TRBV7-9|TRBJ2-2|many|NA
CASSSRVTGELFF
TGTGCCAGCAGCTCCAGGGTCACCGGGGAGCTGTTTTTT
>TRBV5-1|TRBJ2-2|many|NA
CASSLAVGGAPTGELFF
TGCGCCAGCAGCTTGGCGGTGGGGGGAGCCCCCACCGGGGAGCTGTTTTTT
>TRBV12-3/TRBV12-4|TRBJ1-2|many|NA
CASSHGPGYTF
TGTGCCAGCAGTCATGGACCTGGCTACACCTTC
>TRBV19|TRBJ2-3|few|TRBD2
CASTPGLAGIDTQYF
TGTGCCAGTACCCCAGGACTAGCGGGGATAGATACGCAGTATTTT
>TRBV12-3/TRBV12-4|TRBJ2-7|few|NA
CASSPRGNYITTEQYF
TGTGCCAGCAGTCCGAGGGGGAACTATATAACTACGGAGCAGTACTTC
>TRBV11-2|TRBJ2-7|NA|NA
CASSLDGGTVTYEQYF
TGTGCCAGCAGCTTAGATGGCGGGACGGTAACCTACGAGCAGTACTTC
>TRBV3-1|TRBJ2-3|many|NA
CASSQDPRGTDTQYF
TGTGCCAGCAGCCAAGATCCCCGGGGCACAGATACGCAGTATTTT
>TRBV5-1|TRBJ2-7|many|NA
CASSLAELERGDYEQYF
TGCGCCAGCAGCTTGGCCGAGTTGGAAAGGGGGGACTACGAGCAGTACTTC
>TRBV10-3|TRBJ1-5|NA|NA
CAISAPDQPQHF
TGTGCCATCAGCGCACCGGATCAGCCCCAGCATTTT
>TRBV5-1|TRBJ2-3|NA|NA
CASSPGVGVADTQYF
TGCGCCAGCAGCCCGGGGGTGGGTGTGGCAGATACGCAGTATTTT
>TRBV7-9|TRBJ2-7|few|TRBD2
CASSLMPGLAESYEQYF
TGTGCCAGCAGCTTAATGCCGGGACTAGCGGAATCCTACGAGCAGTACTTC
>TRBV20-1|TRBJ2-1|NA|TRBD1
CSAKGAAYNEQFF
TGCAGTGCCAAGGGGGCAGCCTACAATGAGCAGTTCTTC
>TRBV18|TRBJ2-3|NA|NA
CASSSDGGTDTQYF
TGTGCCAGCTCGTCTGACGGGGGAACAGATACGCAGTATTTT
>TRBV29-1|TRBJ2-5|few|NA
CSVVIGRDQETQYF
TGCAGCGTTGTTATTGGCCGAGACCAAGAGACCCAGTACTTC
>TRBV7-9|TRBJ1-5|many|NA
CASSFGGPQPQHF
TGTGCCAGCAGCTTTGGGGGGCCTCAGCCCCAGCATTTT
>TRBV7-9|TRBJ1-2|few|NA
CASRSPDSGYTF
TGTGCCAGCAGGAGTCCGGACAGTGGCTACACCTTC
>TRBV7-8|TRBJ2-7|few|NA
CASSLAQAGSSYEQYF
TGTGCCAGCAGCTTAGCGCAAGCAGGGAGCTCCTACGAGCAGTACTTC
>TRBV18|TRBJ2-3|NA|TRBD1
CASSRRQGISTDTQYF
TGTGCCAGCTCACGAAGACAGGGTATCAGCACAGATACGCAGTATTTT
>TRBV7-8|TRBJ2-7|NA|TRBD2
CASSLDRFSGGAGEQYF
TGTGCCAGCAGCTTAGATCGATTTAGCGGGGGGGCCGGCGAGCAGTACTTC
>TRBV12-3/TRBV12-4|TRBJ1-4|many|NA
CASGPQANEKLFF
TGTGCCAGCGGCCCTCAGGCTAATGAAAAACTGTTTTTT
>TRBV20-1|TRBJ1-4|NA|NA
CSAIAMGDEKLFF
TGCAGTGCTATTGCGATGGGGGATGAAAAACTGTTTTTT
>TRBV9|TRBJ1-1|NA|NA
CASSVDGGPNTEAFF
TGTGCCAGCAGCGTAGACGGGGGGCCCAACACTGAAGCTTTCTTT
>TRBV6-5|TRBJ1-6|many|TRBD1
CASSYLQGSNSPLHF
TGTGCCAGCAGTTATTTACAGGGGAGCAATTCACCCCTCCACTTT
>TRBV4-3|TRBJ2-3|few|TRBD2
CASSQEPSGLTDTQYF
TGCGCCAGCAGCCAAGAGCCTAGCGGACTCACAGATACGCAGTATTTT
>TRBV7-9|TRBJ2-7|many|TRBD2
CASSLVKIRSGDEQYF
TGTGCCAGCAGCTTAGTCAAGATTAGGAGCGGGGACGAGCAGTACTTC
>TRBV30|TRBJ1-5|few|NA
CAWNRGGHGQPQHF
TGTGCCTGGAACAGAGGGGGGCACGGGCAGCCCCAGCATTTT
>TRBV7-2|TRBJ2-1|NA|NA
CASSFSGAYNEQFF
TGTGCCAGCAGCTTCAGCGGAGCCTACAATGAGCAGTTCTTC
>TRBV3-1|TRBJ1-6|NA|NA
CASSPTNSPLHF
TGTGCCAGCAGCCCGACCAATTCACCCCTCCACTTT